This TCR beta chain was captured by sequencing in a study of CD8 T cells in Susac syndrome. RNA totalling 0.5 to 1 ug underwent reverse transcription with random hexamers. MiXCR was run by TCRdb on the immunoSEQ multiplex PCR reads, yielding one entry per CDR3 protein. The table lists 150,000 to 200,000 distinct CDR3 sequences, roughly 95% of them singletons, with more than 0.13% in the top ten. The CDR3 extends over 17 amino acids. Germline V gene data show CDR1 as SGHDT and CDR2 as YYEEEE. V gave up 3 bases and J gave up 0 bases, with 16 bases separating them. Negative isolation yielded CD8+ and CD4+ T cells; FACS enriched TEMRA cells.

Material: CD4+ T cells from PBMCs. The chain is built from TRBV5-6 and TRBJ1-5; D unclear. The receptor comes from a human donor in good health. CDR3 DNA: TGTGCCAGCAGCTCTCGAGAGGGAAAGTATAGCAATCAGCCCCAGCATTTT. It yields the protein CASSSREGKYSNQPQHF.